The clone carrying this T cell receptor beta chain was observed many times. Its cognate antigen is unknown. The sample is drawn from a study of response to subunit inactivated influenza vaccine. TCRdb re-called the RT-PCR reads with MiXCR, one entry per CDR3 protein. The repertoire consists of 500,000 to 600,000 distinct CDR3 sequences, with 13% occurring once and the leading ten covering around 14%. The study's findings and limits: After each seasonal influenza vaccination, few new T cells are recruited, the authors suggested.

CDR1 is KGHDR, CDR2 SFDVKD, per germline. V lost 5 bases to trimming and J lost 5 bases; unmatched junction nucleotides: 6. This CDR3 is built from 16 residues. This sequence was found in a man between 50 and 59 years old who received an inactivated influenza vaccine. Specimen: PBMCs from blood, collected more than 35 days after vaccination. This rearrangement joins TRBV24-1 to TRBJ2-1; TRBD2 matches at 12 bases. CDR3: CATSGRTSGDNNEQFF. Written as DNA, the CDR3 is TGTGCCACCAGTGGAAGGACTAGCGGGGATAACAATGAGCAGTTCTTC.